The clone carrying this T cell receptor (beta chain) was counted at least ten times. Treatment of the sample: skin biopsy from saline-injected control site (resident skin T cells). Unsorted total RNA, roughly 1 to 1,100 ng, was DNase treated before reverse transcription. The sample belongs to a study of naive and memory T cell subsets. Trimming removed 5 bases at V and 4 bases at J, with 26 bases between. The CDR3 has 17 residues. Germline V gives CDR1 DFQATT, CDR2 SNEGSKA (reference sequence). Ligated cDNA underwent four rounds of PCR with nested alpha and beta constant region primers and SP2. TCRdb re-called the UMI-ligation and nested PCR reads with MiXCR, one entry per CDR3 protein. The data contain 2,200 or so distinct CDR3 sequences, roughly 4% of them seen just once; the ten biggest clones take up roughly a fifth.

The receptor comes from an adult in good health. Sequencing used skin, obtained from a saline injection site in the skin. The rearrangement uses TRBV20-1 and TRBJ2-5, with D perhaps matching TRBD1 (9 bases). CDR3 region: CSAPRGGDRVYRETQYF. Here the CDR3 DNA reads TGCAGTGCTCCCCGGGGGGGGGACAGGGTGTACAGAGAGACCCAGTACTTC.